This TCR beta chain was found in a study of graft-versus-host responses after intestinal transplantation. This CDR3 contains 16 residues. Germline V CDR1 and CDR2: MNHEY, SMNVEV (reference sequence). V was trimmed by 8 bases and J by 0 bases, leaving 19 bases between them. Details on this clone: The antigen is undetermined.

The repertoire was sequenced with immunoSEQ multiplex PCR; TCRdb's copy has only in-frame clones and lacks some. The sample has about 150,000 clones, 92% seen once; the top ten hold roughly 0.19%. Study results and caveats: GvH clones appeared in recipient marrow, some first in ileum or blood.

This TCR was recovered from a human donor who received an intestinal transplant. Source: unstimulated CD4+ T cells sorted from spleen or lymph node cells, taken before intestinal transplant. The chain uses TRBV27 and TRBJ1-2; tentatively, D is TRBD1 (6 bases). The CDR3 DNA is TGTGCCAGCTACGGGATTAGGGACACCACTAACTATGGCTACACCTTC. It translates to CASYGIRDTTNYGYTF.